A selection of T cell receptor beta chains follows, all from one sample in a study. TCRdb fed the 5' RACE reads into MiXCR, producing one record per CDR3 protein. Of 55,000 or so distinct CDR3 sequences in the sample, roughly 20% are singletons; the top ten hold around 3.2%. Sample: tumor-infiltrating Tregs sorted from the breast tumor. The receptors derive from a female donor with breast cancer. The CDR3 runs from the conserved cysteine through the conserved F or W. The D gene is left open where the match is weak. Size is omitted from some rows. Given values are once, few, many or a class for expanded clones.

>-|TRBV6-2/TRBV6-3|-|TRBJ1-6
CASSGGGAGRSPLHF
TGTGCCAGCAGTGGCGGGGGCGCGGGACGTTCACCCCTCCACTTT
>few|TRBV12-3/TRBV12-4|-|TRBJ1-1
CASSIQGVLNTEAFF
TGTGCCAGCAGTATCCAAGGGGTTCTGAACACTGAAGCTTTCTTT
>-|TRBV11-2|-|TRBJ2-2
CASSLDRVATGELFF
TGTGCCAGCAGCTTAGACAGGGTGGCCACCGGGGAGCTGTTTTTT
>many|TRBV7-9|TRBD1|TRBJ2-7
CASSDRGPYEQYF
TGTGCCAGCAGCGACAGGGGCCCCTACGAGCAGTACTTC
>many|TRBV7-2|-|TRBJ2-1
CASSRSRNEQFF
TGTGCCAGCAGCCGATCTAGGAATGAGCAGTTCTTC
>few|TRBV7-2|-|TRBJ2-1
CASSSQGWEQFF
TGTGCCAGCAGCTCCCAGGGGTGGGAGCAGTTCTTC
>many|TRBV6-1|TRBD1|TRBJ1-5
CASSEQGAQPQHF
TGTGCCAGCAGTGAACAGGGGGCTCAGCCCCAGCATTTT
>few|TRBV20-1|TRBD2|TRBJ2-5
CSGQAGGRETQYF
TGCAGTGGTCAGGCGGGAGGCCGAGAGACCCAGTACTTC
>-|TRBV7-9|-|TRBJ2-6
CASSLTGNSGANVLTF
TGTGCCAGCAGCTTAACAGGGAACTCTGGGGCCAACGTCCTGACTTTC
>few|TRBV7-3|-|TRBJ1-1
CASSRDWNTEAFF
TGTGCCAGCAGCCGGGACTGGAACACTGAAGCTTTCTTT
>-|TRBV12-3/TRBV12-4|TRBD2|TRBJ2-1
CASSSASGSYNEQFF
TGTGCCAGCAGTTCAGCTAGCGGCTCCTACAATGAGCAGTTCTTC
>-|TRBV5-1|-|TRBJ1-1
CASSLVQPNTEAFF
TGCGCCAGCAGCTTGGTTCAGCCGAACACTGAAGCTTTCTTT
>-|TRBV5-1|-|TRBJ2-7
CASSLSFKDEQYF
TGCGCCAGCAGCTTGAGTTTTAAGGACGAGCAGTACTTC
>many|TRBV28|TRBD1|TRBJ2-6
CASSLGQHSGANVLTF
TGTGCCAGCAGTTTGGGACAGCACTCTGGGGCCAACGTCCTGACTTTC
>many|TRBV6-6|-|TRBJ1-4
CASSGNLPGATNEKLFF
TGTGCCAGCAGCGGCAACCTCCCAGGGGCAACTAATGAAAAACTGTTTTTT
>-|TRBV12-3/TRBV12-4|-|TRBJ1-1
CAGSPSSGTEAFF
TGTGCCGGCAGCCCATCGTCGGGCACTGAAGCTTTCTTT
>few|TRBV7-6|-|TRBJ1-1
CASSSIRRKGQTEAFF
TGTGCCAGCAGCTCCATCCGGAGAAAGGGGCAGACTGAAGCTTTCTTT
>many|TRBV10-3|-|TRBJ1-3
CAISPGQPSGNTIYF
TGTGCCATCAGTCCCGGACAGCCCTCTGGAAACACCATATATTTT
>few|TRBV5-4|-|TRBJ2-1
CASSLPGNNEQFF
TGTGCCAGCAGCTTGCCCGGGAACAATGAGCAGTTCTTC
>-|TRBV9|-|TRBJ1-3
CASSVDSQGRNTIYF
TGTGCCAGCAGCGTAGACTCACAGGGTAGGAACACCATATATTTT
>few|TRBV3-1|-|TRBJ2-5
CASSQVVGQGTQYF
TGTGCCAGCAGCCAAGTTGTAGGCCAGGGGACCCAGTACTTC
>few|TRBV2|-|TRBJ2-1
CASSKTYQQFF
TGTGCCAGCAGCAAAACCTACCAGCAGTTCTTC
>-|TRBV18|-|TRBJ2-7
CASSPTGRYEQYF
TGTGCCAGCTCACCAACAGGACGCTACGAGCAGTACTTC
>few|TRBV11-2|TRBD1|TRBJ1-2
CASSFGTGGIYGYTF
TGTGCCAGCAGCTTCGGGACAGGGGGCATCTATGGCTACACCTTC
>-|TRBV6-5|TRBD2|TRBJ2-7
CASIGSGASYEQYF
TGTGCCAGCATAGGGAGCGGGGCCTCCTACGAGCAGTACTTC
>-|TRBV28|-|TRBJ1-3
CASRDSARRTGNTIYF
TGTGCCAGCAGGGATTCAGCCCGGAGAACTGGAAACACCATATATTTT
>few|TRBV20-1|TRBD1|TRBJ2-1
CSATTGTGGGEQFF
TGCAGTGCTACCACCGGGACAGGGGGTGGCGAGCAGTTCTTC
>-|TRBV7-2|TRBD1|TRBJ1-2
CASSSSGTGVSGYTF
TGTGCCAGCAGCTCCTCCGGGACAGGGGTATCTGGCTACACCTTC
>few|TRBV20-1|TRBD1|TRBJ2-3
CSATLGQATDTQYF
TGCAGTGCTACCCTCGGACAGGCGACAGATACGCAGTATTTT
>few|TRBV20-1|-|TRBJ1-2
CSAEGLSDYGYTF
TGCAGTGCCGAGGGCCTTTCTGACTATGGCTACACCTTC
>-|TRBV12-3/TRBV12-4|-|TRBJ2-3
CASSLTEYTDTQYF
TGTGCCAGCAGTTTAACAGAGTACACAGATACGCAGTATTTT
>-|TRBV12-3/TRBV12-4|-|TRBJ1-2
CASSPRGGSGYTF
TGTGCCAGCAGTCCCCGTGGGGGTAGTGGCTACACCTTC
>many|TRBV5-6|-|TRBJ1-3
CASSRVESF
TGTGCCAGCAGCCGGGTGGAGAGCTTT
>-|TRBV7-2|-|TRBJ1-4
CASSQQRGAGTNEKPFF
TGTGCCAGCAGCCAGCAACGGGGGGCTGGAACTAATGAAAAACCGTTTTTT
>-|TRBV20-1|TRBD1|TRBJ2-5
CSATDRVLLETQYF
TGCAGTGCAACGGACAGGGTCTTGCTGGAGACCCAGTACTTC
>-|TRBV9|-|TRBJ1-6
CVSSPLGVPDSPLHF
TGTGTCAGCAGCCCTCTGGGGGTCCCTGATTCACCCCTCCACTTT
>few|TRBV29-1|-|TRBJ1-1
CSVGGPGGTNTEAFF
TGCAGCGTTGGGGGTCCCGGGGGGACGAACACTGAAGCTTTCTTT
>few|TRBV12-3/TRBV12-4|-|TRBJ1-5
CASSLNGQSNQPQHF
TGTGCCAGCAGTTTAAATGGGCAAAGCAATCAGCCCCAGCATTTT
>-|TRBV7-9|-|TRBJ1-5
CASSSVRFNQPQHF
TGTGCCAGCAGCTCAGTCAGATTCAATCAGCCCCAGCATTTT
>few|TRBV12-3/TRBV12-4|TRBD1|TRBJ1-6
CASSYGRGGSPLHF
TGTGCCAGCAGTTACGGCAGGGGGGGATCACCCCTCCACTTT
>-|TRBV5-6|-|TRBJ1-1
CASSIRFRMNTEAFF
TGTGCCAGCAGTATCAGGTTCCGGATGAACACTGAAGCTTTCTTT
>-|TRBV5-1|-|TRBJ1-5
CASSLFGRDQPQHF
TGCGCCAGCAGCTTGTTCGGCAGGGACCAGCCCCAGCATTTT
>few|TRBV5-1|-|TRBJ2-7
CASSLQGTLGEQYF
TGCGCCAGCAGCCTACAAGGGACGTTAGGGGAGCAGTACTTC
>many|TRBV6-2/TRBV6-3|-|TRBJ1-1
CASRPRGNTEAFF
TGTGCCAGTAGGCCTAGGGGGAACACTGAAGCTTTCTTT
>-|TRBV2|-|TRBJ2-2
CASSGGSVGELFF
TGTGCCAGCAGTGGCGGGTCGGTCGGGGAGCTGTTTTTT
>-|TRBV25-1|-|TRBJ2-3
CASSHPDRDTQYF
TGTGCCAGCAGCCACCCTGACAGGGATACGCAGTATTTT
>few|TRBV7-9|-|TRBJ2-3
CASSGAPRGDTQYF
TGTGCCAGCAGCGGAGCACCGAGAGGGGATACGCAGTATTTT
>many|TRBV5-1|-|TRBJ2-7
CASSFLRTAYEQYF
TGCGCCAGCAGCTTCCTCAGAACCGCCTACGAGCAGTACTTC
>-|TRBV27|TRBD2|TRBJ2-3
CASGLAGVGGTQYF
TGTGCCAGCGGACTAGCGGGAGTTGGGGGTACGCAGTATTTT
>few|TRBV28|-|TRBJ1-5
CASTWGSQPQHF
TGTGCCAGCACCTGGGGGAGTCAGCCCCAGCATTTT
>-|TRBV18|-|TRBJ1-6
CASSAAILMDSPLHF
TGTGCCAGCTCGGCGGCTATATTAATGGATTCACCCCTCCACTTT
>-|TRBV5-1|-|TRBJ2-2
CASSLGQNTNTGELFF
TGCGCCAGCAGCTTAGGACAGAACACGAACACCGGGGAGCTGTTTTTT
>few|TRBV7-2|-|TRBJ1-1
CASSLSGVDTEAFF
TGTGCCAGCAGCTTATCTGGGGTGGACACTGAAGCTTTCTTT
>-|TRBV11-1|-|TRBJ2-5
CASSRDGKETQYF
TGTGCCAGCAGCCGGGACGGTAAAGAGACCCAGTACTTC